The sample holds a few counts of the clone carrying this TCR beta chain. Its antigen remains unidentified. The entry originates in a study of beta chain features in type 1 diabetes. The wider study: All samples combined gave about 100 million sorted cells for examination. Study-wide findings and caveats: For cells with high TCR expression, cDNA sequencing could yield over-representation. Moderate but significant shortening of TCRB CDR3s was recorded in all four CD4+ subsets from Type 1 diabetes patients. HLA effects on TCRB rearrangement stayed unresolved here.

Of the isolated RNA, all was reverse transcribed, and so the sequenced material was expressed TCRB transcripts. Assay used: immunoSEQ multiplex PCR; TCRdb lists only in-frame clones, some missing. Counted here are around 690,000 clones, 9.5% to 15% occurring once; the ten biggest clones make up around 0.12%. This CDR3 has 12 amino acids. Germline CDR1 SNHLY, CDR2 FYNNEI. The ends were cut back, 7 bases at V and 7 bases at J, with 13 bases in the middle. The TCR was taken from a man between 25 and 39 years old with type 1 diabetes. Sequencing was performed on naive CD4+ T cells from blood. The chain uses TRBV2 and TRBJ2-5, with D perhaps matching TRBD1 (6 bases). This CDR3 is CASKGQGRTQYF. The DNA for the CDR3 is TGTGCCAGCAAGGGGCAGGGGAGGACCCAGTACTTC.